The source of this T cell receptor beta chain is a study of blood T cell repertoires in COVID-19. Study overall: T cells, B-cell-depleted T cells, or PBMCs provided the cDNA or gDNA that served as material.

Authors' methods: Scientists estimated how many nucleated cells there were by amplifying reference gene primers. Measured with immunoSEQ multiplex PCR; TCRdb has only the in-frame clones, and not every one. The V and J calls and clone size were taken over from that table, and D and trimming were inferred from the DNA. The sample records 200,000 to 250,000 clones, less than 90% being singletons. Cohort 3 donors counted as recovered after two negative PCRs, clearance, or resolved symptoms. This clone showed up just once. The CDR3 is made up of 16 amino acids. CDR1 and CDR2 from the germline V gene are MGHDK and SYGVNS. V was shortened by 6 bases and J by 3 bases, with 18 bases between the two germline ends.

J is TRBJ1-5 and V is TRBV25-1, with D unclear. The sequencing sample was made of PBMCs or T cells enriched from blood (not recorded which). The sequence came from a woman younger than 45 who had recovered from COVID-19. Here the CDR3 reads CASRLQYLRDNQPQHF. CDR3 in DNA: TGTGCCAGCAGGTTACAGTATCTTAGAGACAATCAGCCCCAGCATTTT. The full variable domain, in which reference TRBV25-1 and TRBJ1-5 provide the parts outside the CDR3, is EADIYQTPRYLVIGTGKKITLECSQTMGHDKMYWYQQDPGMELHLIHYSYGVNSTEKGDLSSESTVSRIRTEHFPLTLESARPSHTSQYLCASRLQYLRDNQPQHFGDGTRLSIL.